One T cell receptor (beta chain) is described in this entry. The data derive from a study of blood T cell repertoires in COVID-19. For the study at large: Sites across the United States, Italy and Spain contributed samples from acute and convalescent COVID-19.

The CDR3 has 14 amino acids. CDR1 SEHNR and CDR2 FQNEAQ come from the germline V gene (reference sequence). Trimming cost V 5 bases and J 7 bases, with 17 bases left between them. Profiling relied on immunoSEQ multiplex PCR, and the TCRdb table lists in-frame clones only, not all of them. This table has 170,000 or so clones, roughly 85% appearing once. V usage is TRBV7-9 and J usage is TRBJ1-2, with D tentatively TRBD1 (5 bases). The specimen sequenced was PBMCs or T cells enriched from blood (not recorded which). The sequence was obtained from a woman aged 18 to 35 who had recovered from COVID-19. The CDR3 spells CASSLTDTQGGYTF. The CDR3 nucleotides read TGTGCCAGCAGCCTCACGGACACCCAGGGTGGCTACACCTTC.